The 9 T cell receptor beta chains below come from one sample, sequenced in a study of response to subunit inactivated influenza vaccine. Via MiXCR, TCRdb re-called the RT-PCR reads, giving one row per CDR3 protein. The sample shows a few hundred thousand distinct CDR3 sequences, 12% to 15% of them seen only once. This sample comprised PBMCs from blood, obtained 11 to 12 days after vaccination. These receptors came from a man in his fifties or sixties who received an inactivated influenza vaccine.

The chain couples TRBV20-1 to TRBJ2-7; 10 nucleotides align to TRBD1. V was pared by 6 bases and J by 1 base, with 6 bases of the junction left unmatched. Germline-derived CDR1 and CDR2 are DFQATT and SNEGSKA (reference sequence). This CDR3 is 14 amino acids long. The CDR3 bases are TGCAGTGCCTGGCCGGGACAGGGGTCCTACGAGCAGTACTTC. Protein sequence: CSAWPGQGSYEQYF.

The sample holds a few counts of this clonotype. This chain uses TRBV12-3 or TRBV12-4 with TRBJ2-2; 7 bases agree with TRBD1. V was pared by 8 bases and J by 2 bases, with 5 bases of the junction left unmatched. The CDR3 totals 14 residues. The chain's CDR3 is CASRGQINTGELFF. DNA for the CDR3: TGTGCCAGCCGGGGACAGATTAACACCGGGGAGCTGTTTTTT.

This clonotype has at least ten counts. The V and J genes are TRBV29-1 and TRBJ2-1; 9 bases line up with TRBD2. CDR1 SQVTM and CDR2 ANQGSEA come from the germline V gene. V was pared by 8 bases and J by 5 bases, with 4 bases of the junction left unmatched. This CDR3 contains 12 residues. The CDR3 region is CSLTSGHNEQFF. CDR3 DNA sequence: TGCAGCTTGACTAGCGGACACAATGAGCAGTTCTTC.

The chain is built from TRBV11-3 and TRBJ2-2; 11 nucleotides line up with TRBD2. With 5 bases clipped from V and 4 bases from J, the junction kept 6 bases outside the gene matches. The CDR3 spans 16 residues. In germline, CDR1 is SGHNT, CDR2 YENEEA. This CDR3 is CASSAIGTSGTGELFF. The CDR3 nucleotides are TGTGCCAGCAGCGCGATCGGGACTAGCGGCACCGGGGAGCTGTTTTTT.

The chain uses TRBV7-8 and TRBJ2-3; TRBD2 matches 11 bases. The CDR3 sequence is 17 residues long. Germline V gene lookup returns CDR1 SGHVS and CDR2 FQNEAQ. Trimming cost V 1 base and J 5 bases; bases outside gene matches: 8. The CDR3 sequence is CASSLGSRGTSGDTQYF. CDR3 in DNA: TGTGCCAGCAGCTTAGGGTCCCGCGGGACTAGCGGAGATACGCAGTATTTT.

V usage is TRBV20-1 and J usage is TRBJ2-3; perhaps TRBD1 as D (6 bases). Germline V gene lookup returns CDR1 DFQATT and CDR2 SNEGSKA (reference sequence). CDR3 length: 16 amino acids. The germline V and J ends were trimmed by 1 base and 6 bases, with 20 bases remaining between them. The CDR3 region is CSARGDRPPPGDTQYF. As DNA, the CDR3 is TGCAGTGCTAGAGGCGACAGGCCCCCTCCCGGGGATACGCAGTATTTT.

This clonotype was picked up a small number of times. The rearrangement uses TRBV7-9 and TRBJ1-1; D might be TRBD1 (6 bases). The length of the CDR3 is 15 residues. Trimming cost V 1 base and J 2 bases, with 11 bases left between them. Germline CDR1 and CDR2: SEHNR and FQNEAQ (reference sequence). DNA for the CDR3: TGTGCCAGCAGCTTAGTACAGGGTAGCAACACTGAAGCTTTCTTT. Amino acid sequence: CASSLVQGSNTEAFF.

This clonotype was found a few times. V gene TRBV29-1 combines with J gene TRBJ2-7, with D possibly TRBD1 on 5 matching bases. Germline lookup yields CDR1 SQVTM and CDR2 ANQGSEA. This CDR3 has 12 residues. Trimming pared 7 bases from V and 2 bases from J, leaving 12 bases between. CDR3 nucleotide sequence: TGCAGCGCCAGGGCCTCCACCTACGAGCAGTACTTC. It translates to CSARASTYEQYF.

The chain has TRBV5-1 and TRBJ1-6, with 7 bases matching TRBD1. The germline gives CDR1 SGHRS, CDR2 YFSETQ. The V and J ends lost 4 bases and 5 bases, in that order; junction bases with no gene match: 9. The CDR3 spans 16 residues. The CDR3, as DNA: TGCGCCAGCAGCCAGACTGTACAGGGGAATAATTCACCCCTCCACTTT. It encodes CASSQTVQGNNSPLHF.